These T cell receptor beta chains were read from a single sample in a study of blood T cell repertoires in COVID-19. Clones were read by immunoSEQ multiplex PCR, and TCRdb kept only the in-frame ones, dropping some. The profile covers about 140,000 clones, with around nine tenths appearing a single time and 8% to 11% taken by the ten largest. The sequenced sample consisted of peripheral blood. The receptors derive from a man in his fifties or sixties with active or convalescent COVID-19. The CDR3 runs from the conserved cysteine through the conserved F or W. Fields, in order: CDR3 protein, CDR3 DNA, D gene, clone size, V gene, CDR3 length, J gene. D genes are given only for firm matches. Where a row states a size, it is once, few, many or the class of an expanded clone; other rows omit it.

CSAVIQETQYF,TGCAGTGCTGTAATCCAAGAGACCCAGTACTTC,NA,NA,TRBV20-1,11,TRBJ2-5
CASSPTGANTEETQYF,TGTGCCAGCAGCCCAACAGGGGCAAATACAGAAGAGACCCAGTACTTC,TRBD1,NA,TRBV27,16,TRBJ2-5
CASSLSTGRRYGYTF,TGTGCCAGCAGTTTATCTACAGGGCGGAGATATGGCTACACCTTC,NA,NA,TRBV28,15,TRBJ1-2
CASSAASGSTDTQYF,TGTGCCAGCAGTGCGGCTAGCGGGAGCACAGATACGCAGTATTTT,TRBD2,NA,TRBV6-4,15,TRBJ2-3
CASSPLAGGDYEQYF,TGTGCCAGTAGCCCCCTAGCGGGAGGAGACTACGAGCAGTACTTC,TRBD2,NA,TRBV19,15,TRBJ2-7
CASSYSMLAGAYEQYF,TGTGCCAGCAGTTACTCGATGCTAGCGGGAGCCTACGAGCAGTACTTC,TRBD2,NA,TRBV6-5,16,TRBJ2-7
CASSRQGYEQYF,TGCGCCAGCAGCCGACAGGGGTACGAGCAGTACTTC,TRBD1,NA,TRBV5-1,12,TRBJ2-7
CASSTRARDTQYF,TGTGCCAGCAGTACCAGGGCTAGGGATACGCAGTATTTT,NA,NA,TRBV27,13,TRBJ2-3
CASSPGQVGEKLFF,TGTGCCAGCAGCCCGGGACAGGTGGGCGAAAAACTGTTTTTT,TRBD1,many,TRBV5-5,14,TRBJ1-4
CASTSRQIDDEQFF,TGTGCCAGCACCTCGAGGCAGATCGACGATGAGCAGTTCTTC,NA,NA,TRBV2,14,TRBJ2-1
CASSLNSLYEQYF,TGTGCCAGCAGTCTGAACAGCCTCTACGAGCAGTACTTC,NA,NA,TRBV5-6,13,TRBJ2-7
CASSLVQGDTGELFF,TGTGCCAGCAGCTTAGTACAGGGGGACACCGGGGAGCTGTTTTTT,TRBD1,NA,TRBV7-9,15,TRBJ2-2
CASSQHTSGAGNEQYF,TGTGCCAGCAGCCAACATACTAGCGGGGCTGGGAACGAGCAGTACTTC,TRBD2,NA,TRBV3-1/TRBV3-2,16,TRBJ2-7
CASSLRSRFTGELFF,TGTGCCAGCAGCTTGCGTTCGAGATTCACCGGGGAGCTGTTTTTT,NA,NA,TRBV5-6,15,TRBJ2-2
CASRADVGGYGYTF,TGTGCCAGCAGGGCGGACGTAGGAGGCTATGGCTACACCTTC,NA,NA,TRBV7-9,14,TRBJ1-2
CASSFRDRAQSPWNSPLHF,TGTGCCAGCAGCTTCCGGGACAGGGCCCAGTCCCCCTGGAATTCACCCCTCCACTTT,TRBD1,NA,TRBV3-1/TRBV3-2,19,TRBJ1-6
CASSYSTFRGSEQFF,TGTGCCAGCAGTTACTCGACTTTCAGGGGGTCGGAGCAGTTCTTC,TRBD1,few,TRBV6-2/TRBV6-3,15,TRBJ2-1
CASRGQGSRNTEAFF,TGTGCCAGCAGGGGGCAGGGTTCTAGGAACACTGAAGCTTTCTTT,NA,NA,TRBV28,15,TRBJ1-1
CASSIGGQLKAFF,TGTGCCAGTAGTATAGGGGGACAGTTAAAAGCTTTCTTT,TRBD1,once,TRBV19,13,TRBJ1-1
CAISGLAGAGNEQFF,TGTGCCATCAGTGGACTAGCGGGAGCGGGAAATGAGCAGTTCTTC,TRBD2,NA,TRBV10-3,15,TRBJ2-1
CAWSVTGGRRGEQFF,TGTGCCTGGAGTGTAACGGGAGGGCGAAGGGGTGAGCAGTTCTTC,TRBD2,NA,TRBV30,15,TRBJ2-1
CASSDRPNQPQHF,TGTGCCAGTTCTGACAGACCAAATCAGCCCCAGCATTTT,NA,NA,TRBV19,13,TRBJ1-5
CASSQDEVYGYTF,TGTGCCAGCAGCCAAGACGAGGTCTATGGCTACACCTTC,NA,NA,TRBV14,13,TRBJ1-2
CASSHRTSGIGTDTQYF,TGTGCCAGCAGCCACCGGACTAGCGGGATTGGCACAGATACGCAGTATTTT,TRBD2,NA,TRBV5-5,17,TRBJ2-3